This entry is about one T cell receptor (beta chain). What this receptor recognizes is not known. No base-level quality is on record; no much larger clone is a single base apart. Libraries came from the immunoSEQ multiplex PCR assay. Approximately 93,000 TCR templates per sample were assayed by the deep sequencing platform. Genomic DNA extracted from sorted T cells was the material used for TCRbeta CDR3 sequencing. The published analysis was carried out like this. The R programming language was used for the clonal analysis of the TCRbeta CDR3 data. Unstimulated samples were compared with post-reaction CFSE-low samples to define alloreactive CD4+ and CD8+ clones. By matching sequences to the repertoires of sorted unstimulated Treg and non-Treg cells, each alloreactive CD4+ clone was assigned a regulatory or non-regulatory origin. The clones in this table, taken by TCRdb from immuneACCESS, are in-frame only. Not every clone is retained; where verified, under half of the shortfall comes from an unresolved V gene, and the cause of the rest is unknown. V, J and clone size are taken as reported in that table, and D and trimming were inferred from the DNA itself. The sample has over 95,000 clones on record, just under 95% of them singletons. The top ten clonotypes cover approximately 0.17% of the sample.

This sample was included in a study of siplizumab effects on memory and regulatory T cells (dated by TCRdb to the late 2010s). Background on the whole study: The study looked at the effect of siplizumab, an anti-CD2 antibody, on alloreactive T-cell subsets in allogeneic mixed lymphocyte reactions made from human PBMCs.

Taken from the germline V gene, the CDR1 and CDR2 loops are LGHNA and YSLEER. Trimming at the junction amounts to 3 bases on V and 2 bases on J, and the germline ends lie 10 bases apart. The CDR3 has 14 amino acids, counting the end cysteine and phenylalanine. The kept DNA is CDR3 alone, 42 bases in frame from the first base. General study outcomes and caveats: Among mappable alloreactive CD4+ clones, the Treg-derived fraction averaged approximately 66% with siplizumab versus roughly 29% in control reactions. Because sequences at frequencies below about 10^-5 were poorly captured, only a minor fraction of alloreactive clones could be mapped back to unstimulated subsets. Greater diversity appeared to be present in unstimulated naive T cells than in memory T cells, and a substantial contribution to the alloresponse seemed to be made by naive cells. Siplizumab significantly lowered the cumulative frequency of alloreactive sequences that could be traced to unstimulated CD4+ memory T cells. About 75-96% of proliferating CD4+ or CD8+ clones could not be given a naive or memory phenotype. Whether proliferating Tregs from siplizumab cultures were suppressive was not functionally confirmed.

Sorted unstimulated T cells, along with proliferating T cells recovered from mixed lymphocyte reactions, underwent TCRbeta CDR3 sequencing. Fresh whole blood from around 10 HLA-typed healthy donors was used as the source from which PBMCs were isolated. To map where alloreactive clones came from, unstimulated CD4+ non-regulatory T cells were FACS-sorted. The sequenced sample was non-Treg CD4+ T cells sorted from blood. Read against the paper, the sample's cell subset or site label means: FACS-sorted unstimulated CD4+ non-regulatory T cells. Here the chain combines TRBV4-3 and TRBJ1-1; confidence is insufficient to name the D gene. The TCR sequence derives from a human donor in good health. The base sequence is TGCGCCAGCAGCCACGGTACAGTAAACACTGAAGCTTTCTTT. Translated, this is CASSHGTVNTEAFF.